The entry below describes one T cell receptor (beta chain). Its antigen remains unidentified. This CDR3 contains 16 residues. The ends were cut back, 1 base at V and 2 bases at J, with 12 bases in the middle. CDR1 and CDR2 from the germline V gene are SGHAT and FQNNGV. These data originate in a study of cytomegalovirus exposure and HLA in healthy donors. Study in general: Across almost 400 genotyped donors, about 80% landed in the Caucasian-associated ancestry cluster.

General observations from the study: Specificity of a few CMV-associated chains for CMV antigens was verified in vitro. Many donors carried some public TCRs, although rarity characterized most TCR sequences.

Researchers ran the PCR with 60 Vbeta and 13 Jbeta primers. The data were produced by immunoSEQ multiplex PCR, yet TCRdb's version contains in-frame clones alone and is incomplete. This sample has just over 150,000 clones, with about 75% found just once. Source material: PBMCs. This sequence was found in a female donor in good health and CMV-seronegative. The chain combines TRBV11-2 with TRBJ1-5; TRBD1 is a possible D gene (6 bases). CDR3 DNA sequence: TGTGCCAGCAGCTTAGGAGGGGGAACACGCAATCAGCCCCAGCATTTT. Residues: CASSLGGGTRNQPQHF.